These T cell receptor beta chains were read from a single sample in a study of blood T cell repertoires in COVID-19. Assay: immunoSEQ multiplex PCR; the TCRdb copy retains only in-frame clones and omits some. The sample has 95,000 to 100,000 clones; 85% to 95% are singletons. What was sequenced was peripheral blood. Receptors originate from a man in his fifties with active COVID-19. Both conserved end residues are part of each CDR3. A D gene is named only where the DNA matches it firmly. Part of the rows lack a size; the others show once, few, many or a class for expanded clones.

TRBV28,NA,NA,TRBJ2-2,CASSLSGDTGELFF,TGTGCCAGCAGTTTATCCGGGGACACCGGGGAGCTGTTTTTT
TRBV7-3,once,NA,TRBJ2-1,CASSLNPGNYNEQFF,TGTGCCAGCAGCTTAAACCCGGGGAATTACAATGAGCAGTTCTTC
TRBV12-1,NA,NA,TRBJ1-2,CASRRSMPSLIYGYTF,TGTGCCAGCCGCCGGTCCATGCCTAGTCTTATCTATGGCTACACCTTC
TRBV4-1,NA,TRBD2,TRBJ2-1,CASRKRLAGDNEQFF,TGCGCCAGCCGCAAAAGGCTAGCGGGAGACAATGAGCAGTTCTTC
TRBV11-2,NA,NA,TRBJ2-7,CASTTSRTERPVTEQYF,TGTGCCAGCACCACATCCCGGACAGAGAGACCCGTAACCGAGCAGTACTTC
TRBV4-2,NA,TRBD2,TRBJ2-2,CASSQEGPVAGGYRAGELFF,TGTGCCAGCAGCCAAGAGGGACCGGTAGCGGGAGGATATAGGGCCGGGGAGCTGTTTTTT
TRBV11-1,NA,NA,TRBJ2-7,CASSVQGGLEQYF,TGTGCCAGCAGCGTCCAGGGGGGCCTTGAGCAGTACTTC
TRBV19,NA,NA,TRBJ2-3,CASSIMVGRTDTQYF,TGTGCCAGTAGTATTATGGTGGGCCGCACAGATACGCAGTATTTT
TRBV27,once,NA,TRBJ2-7,CASSEIGGDTYVGQYF,TGTGCCAGCAGTGAGATAGGGGGGGACACTTACGTCGGGCAGTACTTC
TRBV7-8,NA,NA,TRBJ2-1,CASSSNRNSYNEQFF,TGTGCCAGCAGCTCAAACAGGAATTCCTACAATGAGCAGTTCTTC
TRBV18,NA,TRBD1,TRBJ2-7,CASSLKRQGDSYEQYF,TGTGCCAGCTCACTCAAACGACAGGGGGACTCCTACGAGCAGTACTTC
TRBV4-1,NA,NA,TRBJ2-7,CASSQTGSYEQYF,TGCGCCAGCAGCCAAACAGGGTCCTACGAGCAGTACTTC
TRBV2,NA,NA,TRBJ1-5,CASSESLSNQPQHF,TGTGCCAGCAGTGAAAGCCTGAGCAATCAGCCCCAGCATTTT
TRBV19,NA,TRBD1,TRBJ2-2,CASSPGDRGTGELFF,TGTGCCAGTAGTCCCGGAGACAGGGGCACCGGGGAGCTGTTTTTT
TRBV7-3,NA,TRBD1,TRBJ2-3,CASSSGQGGVGDTQYF,TGTGCCAGCAGCTCCGGACAGGGCGGAGTTGGAGATACGCAGTATTTT
TRBV10-3,NA,TRBD1,TRBJ1-6,CAIQGVDNSPLHF,TGTGCCATCCAGGGGGTTGATAATTCACCCCTCCACTTT
TRBV6-5,NA,NA,TRBJ1-1,CARWEGSTEAFF,TGTGCCAGGTGGGAGGGTTCGACTGAAGCTTTCTTT
TRBV12-3/TRBV12-4,NA,NA,TRBJ1-1,CASKGRMNTEAFF,TGTGCCAGCAAAGGGAGGATGAACACTGAAGCTTTCTTT
TRBV5-4,NA,TRBD1,TRBJ2-3,CASSLGGGGDTQYF,TGTGCCAGCAGCTTGGGAGGGGGCGGTGATACGCAGTATTTT